This TCR beta chain was recorded in a study of shared clonotypes between healthy human individuals. The protocol was immunoSEQ multiplex PCR, while the TCRdb copy is restricted to in-frame clones and leaves out a portion. The data contain under 1,100,000 clones, roughly 70% of them singletons. The CDR3 extends over 15 amino acids. After removal of 2 bases from V and 2 bases from J, the junction contained 1 base not matched to a gene. Germline loops: CDR1 SGHRS, CDR2 YFSETQ. The sequence derives from a man aged 18 to 35 in good health. The chain uses TRBV5-1 and TRBJ2-3, with 11 bases that match TRBD2. Specimen: memory CD4+ T cells sorted from blood. Subset here: CD45RA-negative fraction. CDR3 sequence: CASSFSGRDTDTQYF. The CDR3 coding sequence is TGCGCCAGCAGCTTTAGCGGGAGGGACACAGATACGCAGTATTTT.